This T cell receptor (beta chain) was documented in a study of OX40 agonist ivuxolimab in advanced cancers. Across the whole study: The dose-escalation cohort was approximately 84% male, with a mean age of around 60 years, ranging about 23 to 90.

Germline CDR1 SGHTA, CDR2 FQGNSA. The germline V and J ends were trimmed by 5 bases and 7 bases, with 25 bases remaining between them. CDR3 size: 17 residues. Clones were sequenced by immunoSEQ multiplex PCR, and TCRdb holds only the in-frame ones, with some missing. The sample holds 20,000 to 25,000 clones, 75% to 95% seen once. This clone has just a few counts. The sequences come from CD4+ or CD8+ T cells sorted from blood, collected in a trial of the OX40 agonist ivuxolimab. The TCR sequence derives from an adult with an advanced solid tumor such as melanoma, head and neck, liver or kidney cancer. The rearrangement uses TRBV7-2 and TRBJ2-3; possibly TRBD2 for D (5 bases). CDR3 nucleotide sequence: TGTGCCAGCAGCGTAACGGAGACTAACCCCACGCTCAATACGCAGTATTTT. Encoded protein: CASSVTETNPTLNTQYF. Looking up the rest from reference TRBV7-2 and TRBJ2-3 gives the full variable domain: GAGVSQSPSNKVTEKGKDVELRCDPISGHTALYWYRQSLGQGLEFLIYFQGNSAPDKSGLPSDRFSAERTGGSVSTLTIQRTQQEDSAVYLCASSVTETNPTLNTQYFGPGTRLTVL.